A selection of T cell receptor beta chains follows, all from one sample in a study of blood T cells in healthy people across ages. TCRdb redid the calling of the 5' RACE reads with MiXCR, one entry per CDR3 protein. The sample has around 520,000 distinct CDR3 sequences, about a quarter seen once; the top ten hold approximately 3.6%. This sample was also put to use in a study of T cells of mothers and their children.

Input material: blood. These TCRs come from a boy younger than 10 in good health. Each CDR3 is given with its conserved first and last residue. A D gene is named only where the DNA matches it firmly. Clone size appears in some rows only: once, few, many, or a class for an expanded clone.

V	J	size	D	CDR3	DNA
TRBV20-1	TRBJ2-4	.	.	CSASLGARRAKNIQYF	TGCAGTGCTAGCTTGGGAGCCCGGCGGGCCAAAAACATTCAGTACTTC
TRBV5-1	TRBJ2-4	.	TRBD1	CASSLRDRGSRSIQYF	TGCGCCAGCAGCCTACGGGACAGGGGGAGTAGAAGCATTCAGTACTTC
TRBV6-5	TRBJ2-1	few	TRBD2	CASNSQREGTYNEQFF	TGTGCCAGCAATTCTCAGCGGGAAGGAACCTACAATGAGCAGTTCTTC
TRBV29-1	TRBJ2-1	few	.	CSVEDLGGSYNEQFF	TGCAGCGTTGAAGATCTAGGGGGATCCTACAATGAGCAGTTCTTC
TRBV7-9	TRBJ1-3	few	.	CASTRGRGGRSSGNTIYF	TGTGCCAGCACCAGAGGAAGGGGGGGCAGGAGCTCTGGAAACACCATATATTTT
TRBV3-1	TRBJ2-1	many	.	CASSLLTAGGEQFF	TGTGCCAGCAGCCTGCTGACAGCCGGGGGCGAGCAGTTCTTC
TRBV11-2	TRBJ2-7	.	TRBD1	CASRGTGVSYEQHF	TGTGCCAGCCGGGGAACAGGGGTTTCCTACGAGCAGCACTTC
TRBV25-1	TRBJ2-5	.	.	CASSDWGRVMETQYF	TGTGCCAGCAGTGATTGGGGCAGGGTTATGGAGACCCAGTACTTC
TRBV20-1	TRBJ2-2	.	.	CSARTENTGELFF	TGCAGTGCTAGGACAGAAAACACCGGGGAGCTGTTTTTT
TRBV2	TRBJ2-7	.	TRBD2	CASKTSGGTYEQYF	TGTGCCAGCAAAACTAGCGGGGGAACCTACGAGCAGTACTTC
TRBV29-1	TRBJ2-1	.	.	CSVVTGSNEQFF	TGCAGCGTTGTTACAGGGTCCAATGAGCAGTTCTTC
TRBV12-3/TRBV12-4	TRBJ2-4	once	.	CASANGDGSAKNIQYF	TGTGCCAGCGCTAACGGGGACGGGAGCGCCAAAAACATTCAGTACTTC
TRBV25-1	TRBJ2-1	few	.	CASSASIGYNEQFF	TGTGCCAGCAGTGCCTCTATTGGCTACAATGAGCAGTTCTTC
TRBV9	TRBJ2-1	.	.	CACSSPSGDEQFF	TGTGCCTGCAGCTCCCCTTCAGGGGATGAGCAGTTCTTC
TRBV4-1	TRBJ2-1	.	TRBD1	CASSQDGTGAYNEQFF	TGCGCCAGCAGCCAAGACGGGACAGGGGCCTACAATGAGCAGTTCTTC
TRBV12-3/TRBV12-4	TRBJ2-1	.	.	CASNGQSYNEQFF	TGTGCCAGCAACGGACAATCCTACAATGAGCAGTTCTTC
TRBV19	TRBJ2-3	once	.	CASSIMAYTDTQYF	TGTGCCAGTAGTATAATGGCCTACACAGATACGCAGTATTTT
TRBV20-1	TRBJ2-5	.	.	CSASDRHQWELQETQYF	TGCAGTGCTAGCGATCGACATCAGTGGGAACTACAAGAGACCCAGTACTTC
TRBV7-2	TRBJ2-3	.	TRBD2	CASSLVASGAGDTQYF	TGTGCCAGCAGCTTAGTTGCTAGCGGGGCTGGAGATACGCAGTATTTT
TRBV11-2	TRBJ2-5	few	.	CASSLDSVMKTQYF	TGTGCCAGCAGCTTAGATTCGGTCATGAAGACCCAGTACTTC
TRBV15	TRBJ2-3	few	TRBD1	CATSSQGADTQYF	TGTGCCACCAGCTCCCAGGGGGCAGATACGCAGTATTTT
TRBV4-3	TRBJ2-1	many	.	CASSQARSSYNEQFF	TGCGCCAGCAGCCAGGCCCGTAGCTCCTACAATGAGCAGTTCTTC